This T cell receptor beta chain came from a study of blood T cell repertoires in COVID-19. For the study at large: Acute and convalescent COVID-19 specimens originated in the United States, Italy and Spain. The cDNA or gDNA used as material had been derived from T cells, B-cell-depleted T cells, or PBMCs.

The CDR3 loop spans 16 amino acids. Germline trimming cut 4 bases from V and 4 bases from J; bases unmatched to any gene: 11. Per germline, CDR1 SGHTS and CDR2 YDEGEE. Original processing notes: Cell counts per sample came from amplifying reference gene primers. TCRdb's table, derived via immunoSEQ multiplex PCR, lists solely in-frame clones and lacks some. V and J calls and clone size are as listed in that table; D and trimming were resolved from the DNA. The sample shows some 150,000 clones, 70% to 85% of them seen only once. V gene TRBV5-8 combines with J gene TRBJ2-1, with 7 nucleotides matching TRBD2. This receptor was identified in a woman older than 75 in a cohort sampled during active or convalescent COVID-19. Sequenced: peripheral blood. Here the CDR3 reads CASSLFGGRIYNEQFF. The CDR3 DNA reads TGTGCCAGCAGCCTCTTCGGGGGGAGGATATACAATGAGCAGTTCTTC.